The source of this T cell receptor beta chain is a study of brain T cells in children with intractable seizures. Broader study findings: Viral specificity was inferred only from CDR3 similarity; HCMV serostatus was unknown.

Time point here: blood from clinic visit 5 months post-surgery; TSC patient then seizure free. Sequencing was limited to surgery cases with top T cell transcript signatures in brain tissue. Patients received at least one anti-epileptic drug before surgery. In the case of this clone: Its antigen is currently unknown.

With 2 bases clipped from V and 4 bases from J, the junction kept 8 bases outside the gene matches. Germline V gene sequence: CDR1 SGHTA, CDR2 FQGTGA. There are 17 residues in the CDR3. Produced via immunoSEQ multiplex PCR; TCRdb's table is partial and in-frame only. The sample carries about 340,000 clones, roughly 92% recorded once. Sequenced here: peripheral blood, sampled 4 to 6 months after surgery. The receptor was isolated from a boy in the first two years of life with tuberous sclerosis and intractable seizures. J is TRBJ2-1 and V is TRBV7-3; 10 bases fit TRBD2. The CDR3 DNA reads TGTGCCAGCAGCTTAGGTTCTATGACTAGCGGGTACAATGAGCAGTTCTTC. It is translated as CASSLGSMTSGYNEQFF.